Below, 20 T cell receptor beta chains from the same sample are listed, as sequenced in a study of identifying expanded T cells in peripheral blood. Libraries were prepared by immunoSEQ multiplex PCR; TCRdb keeps only in-frame clonotypes and omits some of them. Here the sample spans 100,000 or so clones, approximately 90% being singletons. Material: blood. The receptors stem from a person aged 18 to 75 in good health.

CDR3 nucleotides: TGTGCCAGTAGTACCGCGATTCTATCTGTTGAAGCTTTCTTT. It codes for CASSTAILSVEAFF. V gene TRBV19 combines with J gene TRBJ1-1; no clear D gene. The CDR3 length is 14 residues. The germline gives CDR1 LNHDA, CDR2 SQIVND (reference sequence). V was pared by 4 bases and J by 7 bases, with 16 bases between.

V is TRBV20-1 and J is TRBJ2-5, with TRBD2 identical over 7 bases. The CDR3 extends over 10 amino acids. The germline CDR1 and CDR2 sequences are DFQATT and SNEGSKA (reference sequence). V was pared by 6 bases and J by 5 bases, with 0 bases of the junction left unmatched. The CDR3 nucleotides are TGCAGTGCCGGGAGGGAGACCCAGTACTTC. Amino acids: CSAGRETQYF.

The chain couples TRBV2 to TRBJ1-5; perhaps TRBD1 as D (6 bases). Trimming stripped 5 bases from V and 7 bases from J, with 9 bases between. Germline loops: CDR1 SNHLY, CDR2 FYNNEI. The CDR3 has 12 residues. In DNA form, the CDR3 reads TGTGCCAGCAGTACAGGGTACCAGCCCCAGCATTTT. Protein: CASSTGYQPQHF. Complete variable domain (other parts from reference TRBV2 and TRBJ1-5): EPEVTQTPSHQVTQMGQEVILRCVPISNHLYFYWYRQILGQKVEFLVSFYNNEISEKSEIFDDQFSVERPDGSNFTLKIRSTKLEDSAMYFCASSTGYQPQHFGDGTRLSIL.

V gene TRBV7-9 combines with J gene TRBJ2-1, with 7 bases aligning to TRBD1. Germline values: CDR1 SEHNR, CDR2 FQNEAQ (reference sequence). The J segment lost 5 bases and the V segment lost 1 base, leaving 8 bases of the junction unmatched. This CDR3 spans 16 amino acids. The CDR3 reads CASSLVLFGTDNEQFF. The DNA for the CDR3 is TGTGCCAGCAGCTTAGTTTTATTTGGGACAGACAATGAGCAGTTCTTC.

The sample holds a few counts of this clone. The J gene is TRBJ1-5, the V gene TRBV19; D is possibly TRBD1 (6 bases). Germline V CDR1 and CDR2: LNHDA, SQIVND (reference sequence). The CDR3 sequence is 15 residues long. Trimming stripped 6 bases from V and 6 bases from J, with 18 bases between. This CDR3 is CASRGGRGPGQPQHF. The CDR3 DNA follows: TGTGCCAGTAGGGGGGGCAGGGGCCCAGGTCAGCCCCAGCATTTT.

The rearrangement uses TRBV6-5 and TRBJ1-1; tentatively, D is TRBD1 (5 bases). The CDR3 loop spans 13 amino acids. CDR1 is MNHEY and CDR2 is SVGAGI in the germline V gene. Trimming removed 6 bases from V and 5 bases from J, with 13 bases in between. The DNA of the CDR3 is TGTGCCAGCAGGGGACGGCTGGGAACTGAAGCTTTCTTT. It codes for CASRGRLGTEAFF.

This chain joins TRBV11-2 and TRBJ1-2, with D possibly matching TRBD1 (5 bases). Per germline, CDR1 SGHAT and CDR2 FQNNGV. V was cut by 4 bases and J by 6 bases, with 12 bases left in between. This CDR3 comprises 13 residues. CDR3 sequence reads: CASSYSGTDGYTF. In nucleotides, the CDR3 is TGTGCCAGCAGCTATTCCGGGACGGATGGCTACACCTTC.

The V and J genes are TRBV4-3 and TRBJ1-5, with D unclear. Trimming cost V 0 bases and J 9 bases, with 12 bases left between them. The V gene's germline CDR1 is LGHNA and CDR2 YSLEER. This CDR3 comprises 14 residues. CDR3 protein: CASSQDRRVGPQHF. Written as DNA, the CDR3 is TGCGCCAGCAGCCAAGATCGGCGGGTGGGGCCCCAGCATTTT.

The chain couples TRBV6-1 to TRBJ2-6; unclear D gene. Trimming removed 3 bases from V and 0 bases from J, with 6 bases in between. Germline-derived CDR1 and CDR2 are MNHNS and SASEGT. The CDR3 runs 15 residues. The CDR3 region is CASSDGHSGANVLTF. CDR3 DNA: TGTGCCAGCAGTGACGGGCACTCTGGGGCCAACGTCCTGACTTTC.

The chain is built from TRBV7-9 and TRBJ2-6, with D uncertain. Trimming removed 6 bases from V and 1 base from J, with 4 bases in between. This CDR3 contains 13 residues. Looked up from germline, CDR1 is SEHNR and CDR2 is FQNEAQ (reference sequence). CDR3 loop: CASRLSGANVLTF. The CDR3 DNA reads TGTGCCAGCAGACTATCTGGGGCCAACGTCCTGACTTTC.

The J gene is TRBJ2-7, the V gene TRBV7-5; the table calls TRBD2, which could not be checked here. TRBV7-5 represents a pseudogene. CDR3 length: 15 residues. For the CDR3, the DNA is TGTGCCAGAAGCTTTGAGGGAGCCCCTTCCTACGAGCAGTACTTC. This gives the protein CARSFEGAPSYEQYF.

The chain is built from TRBV27 and TRBJ1-1; 9 nucleotides align to TRBD1. J lost 6 bases, V lost 6 bases, and 11 bases had no gene match. This CDR3 has 15 residues. Germline V gene sequence: CDR1 MNHEY, CDR2 SMNVEV (reference sequence). The CDR3 protein is CASRGPGQGGPEAFF. DNA for the CDR3: TGTGCCAGCAGGGGGCCGGGACAGGGCGGACCTGAAGCTTTCTTT.

The J gene is TRBJ1-6, the V gene TRBV18; D ambiguous. The CDR3 runs to 13 residues. CDR1 and CDR2 from the germline V gene are KGHSH and LQKENI. Trimming removed 7 bases at V and 10 bases at J, with 14 bases between. The DNA of the CDR3 is TGTGCCAGCTTACGGGAGAGTCGGTCACCCCTCCACTTT. Amino acid sequence: CASLRESRSPLHF.

The V and J genes are TRBV19 and TRBJ1-2; D not resolved. CDR1 is LNHDA and CDR2 is SQIVND in the germline V gene (reference sequence). The CDR3 loop spans 16 amino acids. The CDR3 DNA reads as TGTGCATTCTCCACTCCCTCGTTGGGCCTAGGGTATGGCTACACCTTC. Its translation: CAFSTPSLGLGYGYTF.

The chain couples TRBV7-6 to TRBJ1-6; D gene ambiguous. CDR3 length: 16 amino acids. Germline V gives CDR1 SGHVS, CDR2 FNYEAQ. Between the trimmed V and J ends, which lost 1 base and 7 bases, there was a span of 14 bases. CDR3 amino acids: CASSLGGPYDNSPLHF. Written as DNA, the CDR3 is TGTGCCAGCAGCTTAGGAGGGCCATATGACAATTCACCCCTCCACTTT.

J is TRBJ2-2 and V is TRBV19; 7 bases are shared with TRBD1. Trimming took 7 bases from V and 4 from J; bases not matched to a gene: 6. This CDR3 is 14 amino acids long. Germline V gene lookup returns CDR1 LNHDA and CDR2 SQIVND (reference sequence). The CDR3 sequence: CASTTTGPTGELFF. The CDR3 nucleotides are TGTGCCAGTACCACGACAGGGCCCACCGGGGAGCTGTTTTTT. Together with reference TRBV19 and TRBJ2-2, the CDR3 gives the full variable domain: DGGITQSPKYLFRKEGQNVTLSCEQNLNHDAMYWYRQDPGQGLRLIYYSQIVNDFQKGDIAEGYSVSREKKESFPLTVTSAQKNPTAFYLCASTTTGPTGELFFGEGSRLTVL.

The rearrangement uses TRBV18 and TRBJ2-1; 11 bases are a match to TRBD2. The V segment lost 3 bases and the J segment 5 bases; nucleotides outside the gene matches: 6. CDR1 is KGHSH and CDR2 is LQKENI in the germline V gene. This CDR3 region has 16 residues. This chain's CDR3 is CASSPQLAGANNEQFF. In DNA form, the CDR3 reads TGTGCCAGCTCACCTCAACTAGCGGGAGCCAACAATGAGCAGTTCTTC.

The V and J genes are TRBV5-6 and TRBJ1-4; a weak D match, TRBD1 (6 bases). Trimming cost V 2 bases and J 0 bases, with 11 bases left between them. Per germline, CDR1 SGHDT and CDR2 YYEEEE. The CDR3 length is 16 residues. The CDR3 coding sequence is TGTGCCAGCAGCTTTGGGGACAAAGCAACTAATGAAAAACTGTTTTTT. This sequence encodes CASSFGDKATNEKLFF.

The chain is built from TRBV4-2 and TRBJ2-2; the D is unclear. Trimming took 2 bases from V and 3 from J, leaving 10 bases between them. This CDR3 has 15 residues. Germline V gives CDR1 LGHNA, CDR2 YNFKEQ. CDR3 DNA: TGTGCCAGCAGCCAAAAAAGACAAGACACCGGGGAGCTGTTTTTT. Encoded protein: CASSQKRQDTGELFF.

The sample holds one count of this clone. CDR3 loop: CASSSDQPGVQPQHF. The CDR3 DNA reads as TGTGCCAGCAGCTCAGACCAACCGGGTGTGCAGCCCCAGCATTTT. This rearrangement joins TRBV7-9 to TRBJ1-5; D is unclear. The germline V and J ends were trimmed by 4 bases and 7 bases, with 17 bases remaining between them. Germline V gene sequence: CDR1 SEHNR, CDR2 FQNEAQ (reference sequence). The CDR3 extends over 15 amino acids.